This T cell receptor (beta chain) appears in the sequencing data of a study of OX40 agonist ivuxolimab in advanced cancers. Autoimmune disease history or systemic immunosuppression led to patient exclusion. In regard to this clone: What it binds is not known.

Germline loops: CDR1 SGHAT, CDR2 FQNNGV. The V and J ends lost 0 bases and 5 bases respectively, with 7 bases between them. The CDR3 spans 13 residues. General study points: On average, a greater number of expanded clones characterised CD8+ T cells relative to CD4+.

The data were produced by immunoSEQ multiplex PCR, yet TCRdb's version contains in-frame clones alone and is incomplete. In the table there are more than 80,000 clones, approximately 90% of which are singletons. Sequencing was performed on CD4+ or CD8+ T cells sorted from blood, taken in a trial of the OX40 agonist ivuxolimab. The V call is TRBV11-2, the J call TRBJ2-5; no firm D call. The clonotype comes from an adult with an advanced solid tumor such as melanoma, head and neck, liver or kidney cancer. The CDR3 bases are TGTGCCAGCAGCTTAGATCGGCGCGAGACCCAGTACTTC. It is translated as CASSLDRRETQYF.